The 18 T cell receptor beta chains below were found in one sample sequenced in a study of shared clonotypes between healthy human individuals. Sequencing was performed with immunoSEQ multiplex PCR; in TCRdb, only in-frame clones are kept and a portion is missing. The table shows roughly 95,000 clones, with approximately 44% occurring only once. The sequencing input was PBMCs. These receptor sequences come from a woman aged 40 to 55 in good health. Some clones in this sample may be carry-over from other donors' samples.

This clone has at least ten counts. The chain recombines TRBV20-1 with TRBJ2-5, with a possible D match to TRBD2 (5 bases). This CDR3 is built from 11 residues. The V gene's germline CDR1 is DFQATT and CDR2 SNEGSKA (reference sequence). In nucleotides, the CDR3 is TGCGGACTCCTCTCTGGGGAGACCCAGTACTTC. This codes for CGLLSGETQYF.

This clone has a handful of counts. Other DNA sequences within the sample encode an identical CDR3. The V call is TRBV30, the J call TRBJ1-4, with 11 nucleotides matching TRBD1. The CDR3 is 13 residues long. Germline V gene sequence: CDR1 GTSNPN, CDR2 SVGIG (reference sequence). The V and J ends lost 5 bases and 8 bases, in that order; junction bases with no gene match: 4. The CDR3 protein is CAWSRDRGEKLFF. The CDR3, as DNA: TGTGCCTGGTCACGGGACAGGGGGGAAAAACTGTTTTTT.

This clone was detected only a few times. The J gene is TRBJ2-2, the V gene TRBV18, with D tentatively TRBD2 (6 bases). This CDR3 region has 16 residues. V gave up 5 bases and J gave up 2 bases, with 15 bases separating them. Germline V CDR1 and CDR2: KGHSH, LQKENI. In DNA form, the CDR3 reads TGTGCCAGCTCATCTCCGACGGGACTCAACACCGGGGAGCTGTTTTTT. It codes for CASSSPTGLNTGELFF.

Notes on this clone: It is likely a read error, because the conserved phenylalanine at the end of the CDR3 is missing. This chain joins TRBV4-2 and TRBJ2-3; possible D gene TRBD1, 5 bases. The CDR3 is 16 amino acids. The V end lost 0 bases, the J end lost 6 bases, and 16 bases lay between the germline ends. CDR1 is LGHNA and CDR2 is YNFKEQ in the germline V gene. The CDR3 DNA reads as TGTGCCAGCAGCCAAGAGGAAGGGGTGGGGTCTGATACGCAGTATCTT. This codes for CASSQEEGVGSDTQYL.

This clone was observed at least ten times. In the same sample, other DNA sequences code for this CDR3. The V gene is TRBV9, the J gene TRBJ2-1; possibly TRBD2 for D (5 bases). This CDR3 contains 13 residues. V was cut by 3 bases and J by 4 bases, with 8 bases left in between. Germline V CDR1 and CDR2: SGDLS, YYNGEE. In DNA form, the CDR3 reads TGTGCCAGCAGCGCGGACTCTTACAATGAGCAGTTCTTC. This codes for CASSADSYNEQFF.

The chain has TRBV11-1 and TRBJ2-1, with 9 bases identical to TRBD2. The trim removed 4 bases at V and 5 bases at J, leaving 3 bases unmatched. This CDR3 is 14 amino acids long. Germline V CDR1 and CDR2: SGHAT, FQDESV (reference sequence). This CDR3 is CASSSSGDHNEQFF. CDR3 coding DNA: TGTGCCAGCAGCTCTAGCGGGGATCACAATGAGCAGTTCTTC.

The chain has TRBV25-1 and TRBJ2-5; 7 bases are a match to TRBD1. The DNA end favors TRBJ2-7, so the J call may be wrong. The germline CDR1 and CDR2 sequences are MGHDK and SYGVNS. There are 14 residues in the CDR3. CDR3 amino acids: CASSRPGQTYEQYF. The CDR3 DNA sequence: TGTGCCAGCAGTAGACCGGGACAGACCTACGAGCAGTACTTC.

This clone was seen repeatedly, ten times or more. The chain carries TRBV27 and TRBJ2-1; no clear D. There are 12 residues in the CDR3. The germline gives CDR1 MNHEY, CDR2 SMNVEV (reference sequence). Trimming pared 6 bases from V and 10 bases from J, leaving 13 bases between. The CDR3 bases are TGTGCCAGCAGCCCCCTAGAGGAAGAGCAGTTCTTC. It encodes CASSPLEEEQFF.

The chain uses TRBV19 and TRBJ2-5, with 7 bases matching TRBD2. The DNA end lines up better with TRBJ2-7; the J call may be wrong. CDR1 and CDR2 (germline): LNHDA, SQIVND (reference sequence). This CDR3 region has 17 residues. DNA for the CDR3: TGTGCCAGTAGTCCTCGGGGAGGGACGTTATTCCCCTACGAGCAGTACTTC. It encodes CASSPRGGTLFPYEQYF.

This chain links TRBV6-5 with TRBJ2-7; 10 bases are a match to TRBD2. CDR1 is MNHEY and CDR2 is SVGAGI in the germline V gene. This CDR3 is built from 14 residues. V shed 2 bases and J 3 bases; nucleotides not matched to a gene: 1. In DNA, the CDR3 is TGTGCCAGCAGTTACGCTAGCGGGAGCTACGAGCAGTACTTC. Protein: CASSYASGSYEQYF.

There are a few counts of this clone. The gene calls are TRBV14 and TRBJ2-2; D is unclear. This CDR3 is 13 amino acids long. Germline CDR1 reads SGHDN; CDR2 reads FVKESK. V shed 1 base and J shed 3 bases, with 3 bases lying between them. Here the CDR3 reads CASSQVDTGELFF. CDR3 bases: TGTGCCAGCAGCCAAGTGGACACCGGGGAGCTGTTTTTT.

At least ten counts were recorded for this clone. V is TRBV30 and J is TRBJ2-3; the D gene is possibly TRBD1 (6 bases). V lost 4 bases and J 4 bases, leaving 18 bases between the germline ends. From germline, CDR1 is GTSNPN and CDR2 SVGIG (reference sequence). CDR3 size: 15 residues. The CDR3 DNA is TGTGCCTGGAATCAGAGGACCAGGGGCCCAGATACGCAGTATTTT. Translating it yields CAWNQRTRGPDTQYF.

This sequence joins TRBV19 and TRBJ1-1; tentative D call: TRBD1 (5 bases). In germline, CDR1 is LNHDA, CDR2 SQIVND (reference sequence). The CDR3 extends over 13 amino acids. V shed 9 bases and J shed 1 base, with 12 bases lying between them. The CDR3 loop reads CASRPGGNTEAFF. The CDR3 DNA sequence: TGTGCCAGCCGACCGGGGGGGAACACTGAAGCTTTCTTT.

Comment on this clone: Other DNA sequences in the same sample also yield this CDR3. This CDR3 is CASSFGSGSGQETQYF. In DNA form, the CDR3 reads TGTGCCAGCAGCTTCGGTAGCGGGAGTGGTCAAGAGACCCAGTACTTC. The genes are TRBV7-9 and TRBJ2-5; 9 positions agree with TRBD2. Germline CDR1 SEHNR, CDR2 FQNEAQ (reference sequence). The CDR3 spans 16 residues. Trimming cost V 3 bases and J 2 bases; bases outside gene matches: 7.

On this clone itself: Relative to the germline gene, one junction end is altered; a read error may explain this. This rearrangement joins TRBV7-2 to TRBJ1-4; 10 bases are shared with TRBD1. The CDR3 extends over 16 amino acids. Germline CDR1 is SGHTA and CDR2 is FQGNSA. The CDR3 region is CASSQDLGTGAEKLFF. In nucleotides, the CDR3 is TGCGCCAGCAGCCAAGATCTTGGGACAGGGGCCGAAAAACTGTTTTTT.

This clone was seen a single time. This chain joins TRBV28 and TRBJ1-1; 9 bases line up with TRBD1. Germline values: CDR1 MDHEN, CDR2 SYDVKM. The CDR3 runs to 14 residues. V lost 5 bases, J lost 5 bases, and 6 bases stayed unmatched. The CDR3 region has the DNA TGTGCCAGCAGTGGGGGACAGGGAACGACTGAAGCTTTCTTT. Translated: CASSGGQGTTEAFF.

This clone was observed many times. The CDR3 coding sequence is TGTGCCAGCAGCGACCCAACAGCTAACTATGGCTACACCTTC. It is translated as CASSDPTANYGYTF. The V call is TRBV9, the J call TRBJ1-2; D unclear. CDR3 length: 14 amino acids. V lost 3 bases and J 0 bases, leaving 9 bases between the germline ends. Per germline, CDR1 SGDLS and CDR2 YYNGEE.

The V gene is TRBV30, the J gene TRBJ1-2, with D possibly TRBD1 on 6 matching bases. This CDR3 has 14 amino acids. V was shortened by 3 bases and J by 2 bases, with 13 bases between the two germline ends. Per the germline V gene, CDR1 is GTSNPN and CDR2 is SVGIG (reference sequence). CDR3 region: CAWSSTGTNYGYTF. Here the CDR3 DNA reads TGTGCCTGGAGCAGCACCGGGACAAACTATGGCTACACCTTC.